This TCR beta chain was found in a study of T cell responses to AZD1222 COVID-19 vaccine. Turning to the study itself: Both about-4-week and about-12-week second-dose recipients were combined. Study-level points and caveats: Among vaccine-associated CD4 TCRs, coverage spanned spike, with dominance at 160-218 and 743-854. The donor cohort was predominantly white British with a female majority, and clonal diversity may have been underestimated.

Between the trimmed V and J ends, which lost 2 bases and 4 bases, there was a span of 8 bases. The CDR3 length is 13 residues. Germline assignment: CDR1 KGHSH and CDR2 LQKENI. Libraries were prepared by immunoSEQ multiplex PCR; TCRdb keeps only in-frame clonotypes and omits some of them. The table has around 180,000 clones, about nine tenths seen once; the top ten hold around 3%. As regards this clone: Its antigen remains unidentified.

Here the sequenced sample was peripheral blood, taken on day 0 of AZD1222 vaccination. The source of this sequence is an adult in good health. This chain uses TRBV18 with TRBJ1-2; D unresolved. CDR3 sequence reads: CASSPWEAYGYTF. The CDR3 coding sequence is TGTGCCAGCTCACCATGGGAGGCCTATGGCTACACCTTC.